The present T cell receptor (beta chain) was sequenced within a study of blood T cell repertoires in COVID-19. Study summary: The samples span acute and convalescent COVID-19 from the United States, Italy and Spain.

Assay: immunoSEQ multiplex PCR; the TCRdb copy retains only in-frame clones and omits some. In the table there are some 400,000 clones, 75% to 90% of which are singletons. Trimming took off 3 bases at V and 1 base at J, with 16 bases between the two ends. Germline V CDR1 and CDR2: GTSNPN, SVGIG (reference sequence). The CDR3 spans 16 residues. The receptor was isolated from a man aged 30-40 years who had recovered from COVID-19. This chain uses TRBV30 with TRBJ1-5; no reliable D call. The sequenced sample was PBMCs or T cells enriched from blood (not recorded which). The CDR3 here is CAWSPRGLTSNQPQHF. CDR3 nucleotides: TGTGCCTGGAGCCCTCGTGGGCTGACGAGCAATCAGCCCCAGCATTTT.